Reported below is one TCR beta chain. What antigen it recognizes has not been identified. No much larger clone exists at a distance of one base, and base qualities are not known. This record comes from a study of blood T cells in healthy people across ages (dated by TCRdb to between 2014 and 2017). Context from the whole study: Template switching captured roughly one uniquely barcoded TCR beta cDNA molecule per two T cells in model experiments. Using the same blood draw, the study looked at two additional independent replicas of 1 million unique cDNA reads for two donors, one aged 18 to 30 and the other aged 80 or older. Using deep sequencing normalized with unique cDNA molecular identifiers, the study measured how TCR beta repertoire diversity changes with age. Donors were grouped into four age groups: young (average 16 years), middle-aged (39), aged (around 60) and long-lived (approximately 78). To avoid experimental bias, donors of different ages were spread randomly across the sequencing lanes. The paper's findings and limits, for the study overall: The long-lived group showed more naive CD4+ T cells, fewer expanded clones and increased TCR diversity than the aged group, suggesting age selection. Total diversity estimates from one million sequenced T cells were considered lower bounds and underestimates. A strong correlation was found between observed TCR beta diversity and the percentage of naive T cells measured by flow cytometry. As age increased, observed TCR beta diversity per million T cells dropped in a roughly linear way, and a significant reduction was already evident by age about 40. Because donor CMV infection status was unknown, age-related changes in expanded clonotypes were potentially confounded. Because profiling used bulk unsorted PBMCs, naive and antigen-experienced compartments could not be compared conclusively.

V is cut back by 5 bases and J by 6 bases, with 7 bases in the junction unmatched. Including the terminal cysteine and phenylalanine, the CDR3 comprises 15 residues. Of all the DNA, just the CDR3 is kept, 45 bases in frame from base 1. CDR1 SGHTA and CDR2 FQGNSA were looked up in the germline V gene. Systemically healthy Caucasian individuals from Russia, 35 to 50 in total and aged roughly 6 to 90 years, were included as donors. Each donor gave around 9 milliliters of peripheral blood, collected into EDTA-treated Vacutainer tubes. Ficoll-Paque density-gradient centrifugation was used to isolate PBMCs, with at least 6.5 million per sample. Total RNA, at least 5.5 micrograms per sample, was extracted from PBMCs with Trizol reagent. For every donor, flow cytometry on a PBMC aliquot measured the percentage of naive CD45RAhigh/CD27high T cells. Library method: 5' RACE. Sequencing was performed on an Illumina HiSeq 2500. A second PCR of about 6 to 11 cycles was performed with a sample-barcoded 5' primer and a J-beta primer mix. A unique molecular identifier was introduced onto each TCR beta cDNA molecule by a template-switch 5' adaptor carrying 12 random nucleotides. At least 3 million CDR3-containing paired-end reads were obtained from each sample. All of the RNA was converted into first-strand cDNA using the Mint cDNA synthesis kit, with a TRBC-specific oligonucleotide serving as the primer. Following uracil-DNA glycosylase treatment, all cDNA underwent a first 18-cycle PCR with the universal primers M1SS and BC2_uni_R. On the authors' methods: Normalization of each sample was performed by random selection of 1 million high-quality reads, each carrying a distinct molecular identifier. Reads sharing molecular identifiers were discarded rather than binned into consensus sequences. MiTCR, run with a Q25 quality threshold and the strictest error-elimination algorithm, handled CDR3 identification, clonotype clustering and error correction. A nonparametric unseen species model with Euler transformation was used to estimate lower-bound total TCR beta diversity. TCRdb reprocessing: public reads trimmed at Q25 with fastp, clones called with MiXCR, in-frame beta chains kept. When rows share a CDR3 protein, they turn into one entry using the most common DNA and genes. Here the V and J calls rest on TCRdb's processing, not on the authors' analysis. Present in this sample are approximately 1,000,000 distinct CDR3 sequences, around two fifths of which were seen just once. The top ten constitute approximately 14% of the sample.

This sequence was found in a young man in good health. Source material: blood. Rearrangement joined TRBV7-2 to TRBJ2-1, with 10 central nucleotides matching TRBD2. The encoded CDR3 is CASSPLAGDVNEQFF. The DNA reads as follows: TGTGCCAGCAGCCCTCTAGCGGGGGACGTCAATGAGCAGTTCTTC.